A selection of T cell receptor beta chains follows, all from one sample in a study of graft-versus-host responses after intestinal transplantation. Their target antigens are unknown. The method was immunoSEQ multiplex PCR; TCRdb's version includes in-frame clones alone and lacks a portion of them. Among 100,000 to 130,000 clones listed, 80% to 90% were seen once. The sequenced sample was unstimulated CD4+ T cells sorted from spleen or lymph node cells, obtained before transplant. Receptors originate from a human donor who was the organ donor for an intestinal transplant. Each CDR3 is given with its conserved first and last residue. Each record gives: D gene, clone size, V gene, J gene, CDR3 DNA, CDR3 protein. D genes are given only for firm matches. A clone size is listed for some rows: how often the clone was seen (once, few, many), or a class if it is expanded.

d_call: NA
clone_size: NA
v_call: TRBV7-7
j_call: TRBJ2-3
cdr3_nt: TGTGCCAGCAGCGCAAACCCAGGGGTTTCAGATACGCAGTATTTT
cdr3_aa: CASSANPGVSDTQYF

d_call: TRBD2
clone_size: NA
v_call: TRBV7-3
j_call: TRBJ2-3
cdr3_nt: TGTGCCAGCAGCCTAGGACTAGCGGGAGTCGTAGATACGCAGTATTTT
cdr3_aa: CASSLGLAGVVDTQYF

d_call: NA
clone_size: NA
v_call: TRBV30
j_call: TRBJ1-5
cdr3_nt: TGTGCCTGGAGCTCCCAGGGGTTGCAGCCCCAGCATTTT
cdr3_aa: CAWSSQGLQPQHF

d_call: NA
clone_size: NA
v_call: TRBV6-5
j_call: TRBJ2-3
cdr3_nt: TGTGCCAGCAGGTTAGACAGTGTCCTCACAGATACGCAGTATTTT
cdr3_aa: CASRLDSVLTDTQYF

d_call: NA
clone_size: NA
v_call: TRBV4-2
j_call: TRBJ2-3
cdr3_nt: TGTGCCAGCAGCCAAGGTCGGGACCCACTGACTAGCACAGATACGCAGTATTTT
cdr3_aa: CASSQGRDPLTSTDTQYF

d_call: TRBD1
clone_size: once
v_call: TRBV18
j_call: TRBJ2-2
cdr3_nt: TGTGCCAGCTCACGCAAGACAGGGTGGGACACCGGGGAGCTGTTTTTT
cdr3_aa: CASSRKTGWDTGELFF

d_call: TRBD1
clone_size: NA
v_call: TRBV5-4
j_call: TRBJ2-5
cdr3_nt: TGTGCCAGCAGCTCTAAGGACAGGGGGGAGACCCAGTACTTC
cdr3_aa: CASSSKDRGETQYF

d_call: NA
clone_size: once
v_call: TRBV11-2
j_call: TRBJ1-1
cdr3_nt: TGTGCCAGCAGCTTTCGGACCGAAGCTTTCTTT
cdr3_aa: CASSFRTEAFF

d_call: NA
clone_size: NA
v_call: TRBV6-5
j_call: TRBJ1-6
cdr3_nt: TGTGCCAGCAACCCCAGAGGGGGTTCACCCCTCCACTTT
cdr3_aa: CASNPRGGSPLHF

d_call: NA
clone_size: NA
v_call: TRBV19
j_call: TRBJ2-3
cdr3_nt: TGTGCCAGTAGTATTGAAGGGAAATTTACAGATACGCAGTATTTT
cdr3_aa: CASSIEGKFTDTQYF

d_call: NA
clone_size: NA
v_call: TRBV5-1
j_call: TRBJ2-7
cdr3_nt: TGCGCCAGCAGCCGGGACGCCCGGGGGGAGCAGTACTTC
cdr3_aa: CASSRDARGEQYF

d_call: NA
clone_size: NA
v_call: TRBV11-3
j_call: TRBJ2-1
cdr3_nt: TGTGCCAGCAGCTTAGCCGGGAGCTTTCGGGACAATGAGCAGTTCTTC
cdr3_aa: CASSLAGSFRDNEQFF

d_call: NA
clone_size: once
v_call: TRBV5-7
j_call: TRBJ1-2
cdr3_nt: TGTGCCAGCAGCTTGAAGGGCTCACTTATGGGCGGCTACACCTTC
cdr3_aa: CASSLKGSLMGGYTF

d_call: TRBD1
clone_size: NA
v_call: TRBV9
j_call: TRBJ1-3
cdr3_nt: TGTGCCAGCAGCCCTCTGGGACAGCCTGGAAACACCATATATTTT
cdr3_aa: CASSPLGQPGNTIYF

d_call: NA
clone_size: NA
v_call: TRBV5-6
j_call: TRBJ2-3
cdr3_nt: TGCGCCAGCAGCCCGCTGGACGCAGATACGCAGTATTTT
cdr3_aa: CASSPLDADTQYF

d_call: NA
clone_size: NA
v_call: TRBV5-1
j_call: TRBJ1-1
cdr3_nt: TGCGCCAGCAGCTTGGATCCGACGGCGAACACTGAAGCTTTCTTT
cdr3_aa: CASSLDPTANTEAFF

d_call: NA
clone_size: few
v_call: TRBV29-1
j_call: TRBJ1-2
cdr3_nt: TGCAGCGTGCAGGGGAGCTATGGCTACACCTTC
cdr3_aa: CSVQGSYGYTF

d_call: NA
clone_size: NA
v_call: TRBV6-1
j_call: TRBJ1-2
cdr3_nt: TGTGCCACGTTGCGACAGGCTATTCCTACTGGCTACACCTTC
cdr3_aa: CATLRQAIPTGYTF